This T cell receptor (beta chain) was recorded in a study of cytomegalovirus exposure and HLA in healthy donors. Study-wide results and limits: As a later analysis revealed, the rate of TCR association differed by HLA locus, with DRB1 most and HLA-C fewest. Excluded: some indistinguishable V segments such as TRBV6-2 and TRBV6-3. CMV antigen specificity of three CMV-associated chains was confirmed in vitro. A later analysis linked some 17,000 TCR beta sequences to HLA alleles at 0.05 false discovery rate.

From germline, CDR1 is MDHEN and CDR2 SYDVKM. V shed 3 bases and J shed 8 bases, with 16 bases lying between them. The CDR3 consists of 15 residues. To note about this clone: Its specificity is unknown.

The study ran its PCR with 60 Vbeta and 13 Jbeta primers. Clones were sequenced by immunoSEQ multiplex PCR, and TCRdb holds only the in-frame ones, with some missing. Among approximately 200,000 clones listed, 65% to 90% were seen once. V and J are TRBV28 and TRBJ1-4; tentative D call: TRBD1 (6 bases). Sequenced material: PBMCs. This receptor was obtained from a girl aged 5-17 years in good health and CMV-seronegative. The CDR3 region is CASSLDSTLREKLFF. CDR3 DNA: TGTGCCAGCAGTTTGGACAGCACTCTTAGAGAAAAACTGTTTTTT.